Listed below are T cell receptor beta chains from one sample, sequenced in a study of cytomegalovirus exposure and HLA in healthy donors. The assay was immunoSEQ multiplex PCR, and TCRdb's table has in-frame clones only and misses some. The sample shows 180,000 or so clones, nearly 80% of them seen only once. Sequencing was carried out using PBMCs. The receptors come from a female donor in good health and CMV-seronegative. CDR3s include the opening cysteine and the closing phenylalanine or tryptophan. D genes are given only for firm matches. Size tells how often a clone was seen (once, few, many) or the class of an expanded clone, and some rows leave it out.

j_gene: TRBJ2-3
abundance: few
d_gene: NA
v_gene: TRBV5-1
CDR3aa: CASSPPMTSTDTQYF
CDR3nt: TGCGCCAGCAGCCCCCCGATGACTAGCACAGATACGCAGTATTTT

j_gene: TRBJ1-4
abundance: once
d_gene: TRBD1
v_gene: TRBV7-9
CDR3aa: CSSSWRQGANEKLFF
CDR3nt: TGTTCCAGCAGCTGGAGACAGGGAGCTAATGAAAAACTGTTTTTT

j_gene: TRBJ1-2
abundance: NA
d_gene: NA
v_gene: TRBV19
CDR3aa: CASSSPWGGLYGYTF
CDR3nt: TGTGCCAGTAGTAGCCCTTGGGGAGGGTTGTATGGCTACACCTTC

j_gene: TRBJ1-5
abundance: NA
d_gene: NA
v_gene: TRBV19
CDR3aa: CASSIGDRSGSAEPQHF
CDR3nt: TGTGCCAGTAGTATAGGAGATCGATCAGGGTCGGCGGAGCCCCAGCATTTT

j_gene: TRBJ1-1
abundance: NA
d_gene: NA
v_gene: TRBV7-8
CDR3aa: CASSSQGNTEAFF
CDR3nt: TGTGCCAGCAGCTCGCAGGGGAACACTGAAGCCTTCTTT

j_gene: TRBJ2-7
abundance: NA
d_gene: TRBD2
v_gene: TRBV4-1
CDR3aa: CASSQGLAGRLYEQYF
CDR3nt: TGCGCCAGCAGCCAAGGTTTAGCGGGGAGACTCTACGAGCAGTACTTC

j_gene: TRBJ2-7
abundance: few
d_gene: TRBD1
v_gene: TRBV4-3
CDR3aa: CASSQQRTGSYEQYF
CDR3nt: TGCGCCAGCAGCCAACAAAGGACAGGCTCCTACGAGCAGTACTTC

j_gene: TRBJ2-2
abundance: NA
d_gene: NA
v_gene: TRBV6-5
CDR3aa: CASTIGGNTGELFF
CDR3nt: TGTGCCAGCACAATCGGCGGGAACACCGGGGAGCTGTTTTTT

j_gene: TRBJ2-7
abundance: NA
d_gene: TRBD2
v_gene: TRBV7-9
CDR3aa: CSSNPSGRPYEQYF
CDR3nt: TGTTCCAGCAATCCTAGCGGGAGGCCCTACGAGCAGTACTTC

j_gene: TRBJ1-6
abundance: NA
d_gene: TRBD1
v_gene: TRBV13
CDR3aa: CASSADRGSYSPLHF
CDR3nt: TGTGCCAGCAGCGCGGACAGGGGGTCTTATTCACCCCTCCACTTT

j_gene: TRBJ2-3
abundance: NA
d_gene: NA
v_gene: TRBV6-5
CDR3aa: CASTQGGHSTDTQYF
CDR3nt: TGTGCCAGCACCCAGGGGGGCCATAGCACAGATACGCAGTATTTT

j_gene: TRBJ2-5
abundance: NA
d_gene: TRBD2
v_gene: TRBV5-4
CDR3aa: CASSPRTSGRETQYF
CDR3nt: TGTGCCAGCAGCCCTAGGACTAGCGGGAGAGAGACCCAGTACTTC

j_gene: TRBJ2-1
abundance: few
d_gene: TRBD1
v_gene: TRBV2
CDR3aa: CASRWDRDNEQFF
CDR3nt: TGTGCCAGCAGGTGGGACAGAGACAATGAGCAGTTCTTC

j_gene: TRBJ2-7
abundance: NA
d_gene: TRBD2
v_gene: TRBV5-1
CDR3aa: CASSLGTSGRSYEQYF
CDR3nt: TGCGCCAGCAGCCTGGGGACTAGCGGGAGATCCTACGAGCAGTACTTC

j_gene: TRBJ2-2
abundance: NA
d_gene: TRBD2
v_gene: TRBV5-1
CDR3aa: CASSLSAGANTGELFF
CDR3nt: TGCGCCAGCAGCTTGTCGGCGGGGGCGAACACCGGGGAGCTGTTTTTT

j_gene: TRBJ2-7
abundance: few
d_gene: TRBD2
v_gene: TRBV12-5
CDR3aa: CASGYIAGGGIYEQYF
CDR3nt: TGTGCTAGTGGTTACATAGCGGGAGGGGGTATTTACGAGCAGTACTTC

j_gene: TRBJ2-5
abundance: NA
d_gene: TRBD2
v_gene: TRBV5-1
CDR3aa: CASSSRLAAQETQYF
CDR3nt: TGCGCCAGCAGCTCCCGACTAGCCGCACAAGAGACCCAGTACTTC

j_gene: TRBJ1-1
abundance: NA
d_gene: NA
v_gene: TRBV5-5
CDR3aa: CASSLDGGGPEAFF
CDR3nt: TGTGCCAGCAGCTTGGATGGGGGGGGGCCTGAAGCTTTCTTT

j_gene: TRBJ2-7
abundance: NA
d_gene: TRBD2
v_gene: TRBV19
CDR3aa: CASSMRGIPGLEYEQYF
CDR3nt: TGTGCCAGTAGTATGAGGGGAATTCCGGGACTAGAGTACGAGCAGTACTTC

j_gene: TRBJ1-1
abundance: few
d_gene: NA
v_gene: TRBV4-2
CDR3aa: CASSQEIRGNTEAFF
CDR3nt: TGTGCCAGCAGCCAAGAAATCCGGGGGAACACTGAAGCTTTCTTT

j_gene: TRBJ1-2
abundance: NA
d_gene: TRBD1
v_gene: TRBV7-9
CDR3aa: CASQQGDYGYTF
CDR3nt: TGTGCCAGCCAACAGGGGGACTATGGCTACACCTTC

j_gene: TRBJ1-3
abundance: NA
d_gene: NA
v_gene: TRBV6-5
CDR3aa: CASTGLGNTIYF
CDR3nt: TGTGCCAGCACTGGGCTTGGAAACACCATATATTTT

j_gene: TRBJ2-7
abundance: NA
d_gene: TRBD2
v_gene: TRBV7-2
CDR3aa: CASSLEGTSGSYEQYF
CDR3nt: TGTGCCAGCAGCTTAGAAGGGACTAGCGGCTCCTACGAGCAGTACTTC

j_gene: TRBJ2-1
abundance: NA
d_gene: TRBD2
v_gene: TRBV9
CDR3aa: CASSVVSGDEQFF
CDR3nt: TGTGCCAGCAGCGTAGTGAGCGGGGATGAGCAGTTCTTC

j_gene: TRBJ1-5
abundance: NA
d_gene: NA
v_gene: TRBV19
CDR3aa: CASSIWGSKGNQPQHF
CDR3nt: TGTGCCAGTAGTATCTGGGGCTCTAAGGGCAATCAGCCCCAGCATTTT

j_gene: TRBJ2-1
abundance: NA
d_gene: TRBD2
v_gene: TRBV19
CDR3aa: CASSIGLAGGSTFF
CDR3nt: TGTGCCAGTAGTATAGGGTTAGCGGGGGGGTCCACGTTCTTC

j_gene: TRBJ2-5
abundance: NA
d_gene: TRBD1
v_gene: TRBV9
CDR3aa: CASAPGRGRGEEQYF
CDR3nt: TGTGCCAGCGCCCCGGGTAGGGGGCGAGGAGAAGAGCAGTACTTC

j_gene: TRBJ2-5
abundance: NA
d_gene: NA
v_gene: TRBV19
CDR3aa: CASSIARGSQETQYF
CDR3nt: TGTGCCAGTAGTATTGCTCGGGGGTCCCAAGAGACCCAGTACTTC

j_gene: TRBJ2-4
abundance: NA
d_gene: TRBD1
v_gene: TRBV29-1
CDR3aa: CSVEGQGKNIQYF
CDR3nt: TGCAGCGTTGAGGGACAGGGGAAAAACATTCAGTACTTC

j_gene: TRBJ1-1
abundance: once
d_gene: TRBD1
v_gene: TRBV4-1
CDR3aa: CASSYIQGTRGMNTEAFF
CDR3nt: TGCGCCAGCAGCTATATACAGGGGACCCGTGGAATGAACACTGAAGCTTTCTTT

j_gene: TRBJ1-2
abundance: once
d_gene: NA
v_gene: TRBV28
CDR3aa: CASSWPGQDGYTF
CDR3nt: TGTGCCAGCAGTTGGCCAGGGCAAGATGGCTACACCTTC

j_gene: TRBJ2-1
abundance: few
d_gene: TRBD2
v_gene: TRBV5-6
CDR3aa: CASSLGASGIGYEQFF
CDR3nt: TGTGCCAGCAGCTTGGGTGCTAGCGGTATTGGATATGAGCAGTTCTTC

j_gene: TRBJ2-1
abundance: NA
d_gene: NA
v_gene: TRBV20-1
CDR3aa: CSARRFNEQFF
CDR3nt: TGCAGTGCTAGGCGATTCAATGAGCAGTTCTTC

j_gene: TRBJ2-5
abundance: once
d_gene: TRBD2
v_gene: TRBV5-6
CDR3aa: CASRGLGESETQYF
CDR3nt: TGTGCCAGCAGGGGACTAGGGGAAAGTGAGACCCAGTACTTC

j_gene: TRBJ1-2
abundance: NA
d_gene: NA
v_gene: TRBV7-9
CDR3aa: CASSLAPTDPYGYTF
CDR3nt: TGTGCCAGCAGCTTAGCCCCTACAGATCCCTATGGCTACACCTTC

j_gene: TRBJ2-1
abundance: NA
d_gene: TRBD1
v_gene: TRBV5-1
CDR3aa: CASSLGDRGGSHNEQFF
CDR3nt: TGCGCCAGCAGCTTGGGGGACAGGGGAGGGTCGCACAATGAGCAGTTCTTC

j_gene: TRBJ2-3
abundance: few
d_gene: NA
v_gene: TRBV15
CDR3aa: CATSRPRDTQYF
CDR3nt: TGTGCCACCAGCAGGCCGAGGGATACGCAGTATTTT

j_gene: TRBJ2-6
abundance: NA
d_gene: NA
v_gene: TRBV29-1
CDR3aa: CSVQVSGANVLTF
CDR3nt: TGCAGCGTCCAGGTCTCTGGGGCCAACGTCCTGACTTTC

j_gene: TRBJ2-7
abundance: NA
d_gene: NA
v_gene: TRBV6-1
CDR3aa: CASSEMGRRYEQYF
CDR3nt: TGTGCCAGCAGTGAAATGGGCAGGAGGTACGAGCAGTACTTC

j_gene: TRBJ2-1
abundance: NA
d_gene: TRBD2
v_gene: TRBV5-4
CDR3aa: CASSFSGAHHNEQFF
CDR3nt: TGTGCCAGCAGCTTTAGCGGGGCTCACCACAATGAGCAGTTCTTC

j_gene: TRBJ2-7
abundance: once
d_gene: NA
v_gene: TRBV11-2
CDR3aa: CASSFNTVSYEQYF
CDR3nt: TGTGCCAGCAGTTTTAATACAGTTTCCTACGAGCAGTACTTC

j_gene: TRBJ2-1
abundance: NA
d_gene: NA
v_gene: TRBV7-9
CDR3aa: CASSLNLYNEQFF
CDR3nt: TGTGCCAGCAGCTTAAACCTATACAATGAGCAGTTCTTC

j_gene: TRBJ2-1
abundance: NA
d_gene: TRBD2
v_gene: TRBV4-2
CDR3aa: CASSQGSGTSFYNEQFF
CDR3nt: TGTGCCAGCAGCCAGGGTTCCGGGACTAGCTTCTACAATGAGCAGTTCTTC

j_gene: TRBJ1-1
abundance: NA
d_gene: NA
v_gene: TRBV6-6
CDR3aa: CASIAQGLNTEAFF
CDR3nt: TGTGCCAGCATCGCACAGGGTTTGAACACTGAAGCTTTCTTT

j_gene: TRBJ1-2
abundance: once
d_gene: NA
v_gene: TRBV11-3
CDR3aa: CASSYRGYGYTF
CDR3nt: TGTGCCAGCAGCTATCGGGGCTATGGCTACACCTTC

j_gene: TRBJ1-1
abundance: once
d_gene: TRBD1
v_gene: TRBV28
CDR3aa: CASSSWGQGLKSTEAFF
CDR3nt: TGTGCCAGCAGTTCCTGGGGACAGGGCTTAAAGAGCACTGAAGCTTTCTTT

j_gene: TRBJ1-1
abundance: NA
d_gene: NA
v_gene: TRBV7-2
CDR3aa: CASSNRYAEAFF
CDR3nt: TGTGCCAGCAGCAACAGGTACGCTGAAGCTTTCTTT

j_gene: TRBJ2-2
abundance: NA
d_gene: TRBD1
v_gene: TRBV7-8
CDR3aa: CASSSQRQGNTGELFF
CDR3nt: TGTGCCAGCAGCTCCCAAAGACAGGGGAACACCGGGGAGCTGTTTTTT

j_gene: TRBJ2-1
abundance: NA
d_gene: NA
v_gene: TRBV9
CDR3aa: CASSPRGISNEQFF
CDR3nt: TGTGCCAGCAGCCCCCGGGGTATAAGCAATGAGCAGTTCTTC

j_gene: TRBJ2-1
abundance: NA
d_gene: NA
v_gene: TRBV5-1
CDR3aa: CASSTPYSGEQFF
CDR3nt: TGCGCCAGCAGCACGCCTTATAGCGGTGAGCAGTTCTTC

j_gene: TRBJ1-2
abundance: few
d_gene: TRBD1
v_gene: TRBV9
CDR3aa: CASSVGGTVAYGYTF
CDR3nt: TGTGCCAGCAGCGTAGGCGGGACAGTGGCCTATGGCTACACCTTC

j_gene: TRBJ2-5
abundance: NA
d_gene: TRBD1
v_gene: TRBV5-1
CDR3aa: CASSPGQGSGETQYF
CDR3nt: TGCGCCAGCAGCCCAGGACAGGGCTCCGGGGAGACCCAGTACTTC

j_gene: TRBJ2-2
abundance: NA
d_gene: TRBD2
v_gene: TRBV11-3
CDR3aa: CASSWRGANTGELFF
CDR3nt: TGTGCCAGCAGCTGGCGGGGGGCGAACACCGGGGAGCTGTTTTTT

j_gene: TRBJ2-7
abundance: NA
d_gene: TRBD1
v_gene: TRBV6-1
CDR3aa: CASSVGGLTYEQYF
CDR3nt: TGTGCCAGCAGTGTAGGGGGCCTTACATACGAGCAGTACTTC

j_gene: TRBJ2-2
abundance: once
d_gene: NA
v_gene: TRBV15
CDR3aa: CATSREDTPGAGELFF
CDR3nt: TGTGCCACCAGCAGAGAGGATACTCCCGGAGCCGGGGAGCTGTTTTTT

j_gene: TRBJ2-6
abundance: NA
d_gene: TRBD1
v_gene: TRBV28
CDR3aa: CASSFGLRGPSGANVLTF
CDR3nt: TGTGCCAGCAGTTTCGGTCTCAGGGGGCCATCTGGGGCCAACGTCCTGACTTTC

j_gene: TRBJ2-5
abundance: NA
d_gene: NA
v_gene: TRBV19
CDR3aa: CASSIQGWGQETQYF
CDR3nt: TGTGCCAGTAGTATTCAGGGCTGGGGCCAAGAGACCCAGTACTTC

j_gene: TRBJ2-5
abundance: NA
d_gene: NA
v_gene: TRBV7-8
CDR3aa: CASSLGLGGPHF
CDR3nt: TGTGCCAGCAGCTTAGGGTTGGGCGGGCCCCACTTC